This T cell receptor beta chain was obtained from a study of blood T cell repertoires in COVID-19. Study-level background: Italy, Spain and the United States were the sources of the convalescent and acute COVID-19 samples. In each case, the material was cDNA or gDNA derived from T cells, B-cell-depleted T cells, or PBMCs.

Germline assignment: CDR1 KGHSH and CDR2 LQKENI. Trimming took off 1 base at V and 3 bases at J, with 9 bases between the two ends. The CDR3 spans 14 residues. Original handling: Estimated nucleated cell counts came from reference gene primer amplification. The repertoire was sequenced with immunoSEQ multiplex PCR; TCRdb's copy has only in-frame clones and lacks some. V, J and clone size are taken as reported in that table, and D and trimming were inferred from the DNA itself. The sample lists hundreds of thousands of clones, about 83% seen once, with roughly 1.3% in the top ten. The Seattle patients, enrolled during active infection, were followed longitudinally.

The specimen was peripheral blood. The receptor's source is a woman in her twenties or thirties with COVID-19, enrolled during active disease. This sequence joins TRBV18 and TRBJ1-1; unclear D gene. The CDR3 sequence is CASSPLPGDTEAFF. As DNA, the CDR3 is TGTGCCAGCTCACCACTGCCCGGGGACACTGAAGCTTTCTTT.